One sample yielded the 5 T cell receptor beta chains listed below, sequenced in a study of blood T cell repertoires in COVID-19. Generated by immunoSEQ multiplex PCR, the TCRdb table keeps only in-frame clones and is missing some. Of 200,000 to 250,000 clones listed, roughly 85% are singletons. Specimen: PBMCs or T cells enriched from blood (not recorded which). These receptors were taken from a woman aged 50 to 60 who had been exposed to COVID-19.

The chain employs TRBV9 and TRBJ1-2, with 9 bases lining up with TRBD1. This CDR3 is built from 16 residues. The V and J ends lost 0 bases and 8 bases, in that order; junction bases with no gene match: 11. Germline-derived CDR1 and CDR2 are SGDLS and YYNGEE. The CDR3 spells CASSVVGGTGIRGYTF. The DNA for the CDR3 is TGTGCCAGCAGCGTAGTTGGTGGGACAGGGATTCGAGGCTACACCTTC.

CDR3 protein: CASSPLAGSPLHF. The CDR3 DNA sequence: TGCGCCAGCAGTCCACTCGCAGGATCACCCCTCCACTTT. This sequence joins TRBV10-1 and TRBJ1-6; D ambiguous. Trimming left V 5 bases short and J 10 bases short, with 12 bases between. This CDR3 spans 13 amino acids. From germline, CDR1 is WNHNN and CDR2 SYGVQD (reference sequence).

The J gene is TRBJ1-3, the V gene TRBV27; tentative D call: TRBD1 (6 bases). Trimming took 8 bases from V and 2 from J, leaving 22 bases between them. Germline V gene sequence: CDR1 MNHEY, CDR2 SMNVEV (reference sequence). There are 17 residues in the CDR3. CDR3 sequence reads: CASRPTGWGPTGNTIYF. CDR3 nucleotide sequence: TGTGCCAGCCGCCCGACAGGTTGGGGACCCACTGGAAACACCATATATTTT.

The V call is TRBV6-2 or TRBV6-3, the J call TRBJ2-7; D may be TRBD2 (5 bases). The length of the CDR3 is 14 residues. Per germline, CDR1 MNHEY and CDR2 SVGEGT. V gave up 5 bases and J gave up 2 bases, with 13 bases separating them. This chain's CDR3 is CASSPDWSTYEQYF. Written as DNA, the CDR3 is TGTGCCAGCAGTCCGGACTGGTCCACCTACGAGCAGTACTTC.

The genes are TRBV7-9 and TRBJ2-3; D remains unclear. CDR1 is SEHNR, CDR2 FQNEAQ, per germline (reference sequence). V was trimmed by 3 bases and J by 0 bases, leaving 7 bases between them. This CDR3 is 14 amino acids long. The CDR3 region is CASSFYSSTDTQYF. CDR3 nucleotides: TGTGCCAGCAGCTTCTACTCAAGCACAGATACGCAGTATTTT.